Following are 2 T cell receptor beta chains from one sample sequenced in a study of blood T cell repertoires in COVID-19 (TCRdb year 2020). The library was built by means of the immunoSEQ multiplex PCR assay. TCRdb obtained this table from immuneACCESS and retained in-frame rearrangements with V and J assigned. These tables miss some clones; where compared with another copy, unresolved V genes account for less than half of the shortfall, and the remainder is unexplained. Here the sample has a few hundred thousand clones; about four fifths occur a single time. The top ten clonotypes cover 4.5% to 6% of the sample. The sample was PBMCs or T cells enriched from blood (not recorded which). These receptors all stem from a man aged 35-49 years who had been exposed to COVID-19.

The chain has TRBV3-1 (or the pseudogene TRBV3-2) and TRBJ2-7; 7 bases match TRBD1. V lost 0 bases to trimming and J lost 4 bases; unmatched junction nucleotides: 6. The CDR3 has 15 amino acids. Germline lookup yields CDR1 LGHDT and CDR2 YNNKEL (reference sequence). The CDR3 region has the DNA TGTGCCAGCAGCCAAGAACTCAGGGGGTTGTACGAGCAGTACTTC. It encodes CASSQELRGLYEQYF.

In regard to this clone: The same CDR3 arises from other DNA sequences in this sample as well. This chain uses TRBV5-1 with TRBJ1-1; the D gene is possibly TRBD1 (6 bases). V lost 7 bases and J 0 bases, leaving 10 bases between the germline ends. The CDR3 extends over 13 amino acids. The germline CDR1 and CDR2 sequences are SGHRS and YFSETQ. The CDR3 bases are TGCGCCAGCTCGTCAGGGGTGAACACTGAAGCTTTCTTT. It encodes CASSSGVNTEAFF.